This TCR beta chain appears in the sequencing data of a study of cytomegalovirus exposure and HLA in healthy donors. On this clone itself: Antigen specificity is unknown.

Study results and caveats: Cytomegalovirus association was assigned to around 150 TCR beta chains.

The ends lost 8 bases at V and 6 bases at J; junction bases unmatched: 9. Germline V gene lookup returns CDR1 SNHLY and CDR2 FYNNEI. The CDR3 is made up of 15 amino acids. Researchers ran the PCR with 60 Vbeta and 13 Jbeta primers. TCRdb's copy holds only in-frame clones and misses some; the assay was immunoSEQ multiplex PCR. The data contain over 150,000 clones, 82% of them singletons. Sequenced sample: PBMCs. The V call is TRBV2, the J call TRBJ1-5, with 11 positions matching TRBD1. This sequence was found in a boy aged 2 to 9 in good health and CMV-seronegative. The CDR3 sequence: CASGGQGVEAQPQHF. CDR3 in DNA: TGTGCCAGCGGGGGACAGGGGGTGGAGGCTCAGCCCCAGCATTTT.